The 17 T cell receptor beta chains given below trace back to one sample, sequenced in a study of blood T cell repertoires in COVID-19 (TCRdb year 2020). The protocol used for the library was the immunoSEQ multiplex PCR assay. What TCRdb holds here is the immuneACCESS table cut down to in-frame rearrangements. Part of the clones is not present; checked against another copy, under half of the missing clones reflect an unresolved V gene, and the others are unexplained. This sample comprises around 200,000 clones, about 87% of them detected only once. The top ten hold 2.5% to 3.5% of the sample. Sequencing was done on a sample of peripheral blood. These receptors were obtained from a man between 40 and 49 years old with active or convalescent COVID-19.

This clone was seen more than once but under ten times. The chain carries TRBV12-3 or TRBV12-4 and TRBJ2-1; the match to TRBD1 covers 8 bases. This CDR3 is 11 amino acids long. The V gene end was trimmed by 7 bases and the J gene end by 12 bases; junction bases not matched to a gene: 5. CDR3 DNA sequence: TGTGCCAGCACAGGGGGCAAGGGGCAGTTCTTC. Its translation: CASTGGKGQFF.

The chain has TRBV20-1 and TRBJ1-1, with D possibly matching TRBD1 (6 bases). Germline loops: CDR1 DFQATT, CDR2 SNEGSKA (reference sequence). Deletions cut 3 bases from V and 5 bases from J, with 10 bases between. The CDR3 spans 12 residues. The CDR3 here is CSASKGGTEAFF. Written as DNA, the CDR3 is TGCAGTGCTAGTAAAGGGGGTACTGAAGCTTTCTTT.

CDR3 nucleotides: TGTGCCAGCAGCGGAGGGGAGGGAAGAGAAAAACTGTTTTTT. As protein: CASSGGEGREKLFF. This chain joins TRBV9 and TRBJ1-4; possible D gene TRBD1, 5 bases. V shed 3 bases and J shed 8 bases, with 14 bases lying between them. The CDR3 contains 14 residues. Germline CDR1 and CDR2: SGDLS and YYNGEE. Full variable domain (rest looked up from reference TRBV9 and TRBJ1-4): DSGVTQTPKHLITATGQRVTLRCSPRSGDLSVYWYQQSLDQGLQFLIQYYNGEERAKGNILERFSAQQFPDLHSELNLSSLELGDSALYFCASSGGEGREKLFFGSGTQLSVL.

The chain has TRBV27 and TRBJ2-7, with 7 bases aligning to TRBD1. Germline values: CDR1 MNHEY, CDR2 SMNVEV (reference sequence). Losses at the gene ends were 5 bases for V and 0 bases for J; bases not matched to a gene: 4. This CDR3 contains 14 residues. The CDR3 sequence: CASSSRDSSYEQYF. The CDR3 nucleotides are TGTGCCAGCAGTAGCCGGGACAGCTCCTACGAGCAGTACTTC.

The CDR3 nucleotides are TGTGCCAGCAGCCCCCGGACTAACTTGGGGGTGACCCAGTACTTC. Amino acids: CASSPRTNLGVTQYF. The chain has TRBV7-9 and TRBJ2-5, with D perhaps TRBD2 (6 bases). Germline V CDR1 and CDR2: SEHNR, FQNEAQ (reference sequence). V dropped 5 bases and J dropped 7 bases, with 20 bases sitting between them. This CDR3 is built from 15 residues.

V and J are TRBV4-2 and TRBJ1-6, with D possibly TRBD1 on 5 matching bases. The CDR3 runs to 16 residues. V was trimmed by 1 base and J by 9 bases, leaving 16 bases between them. The germline V gene encodes CDR1 LGHNA and CDR2 YNFKEQ. The CDR3 DNA is TGTGCCAGCAGCCAAGTCGGGGACCGGGGGAGTTCACCCCTCCACTTT. Translating gives CASSQVGDRGSSPLHF.

This sequence joins TRBV2 and TRBJ1-2; D might be TRBD1 (5 bases). CDR3 length: 15 residues. V was cut by 7 bases and J by 0 bases, with 15 bases left in between. CDR1 and CDR2 (germline): SNHLY, FYNNEI. CDR3 in amino acids: CASKVTRATNYGYTF. In DNA form, the CDR3 reads TGTGCCAGCAAAGTGACCAGGGCGACTAACTATGGCTACACCTTC.

This rearrangement joins TRBV5-6 to TRBJ1-5; the match to TRBD1 covers 8 bases. Losses at the gene ends were 5 bases for V and 3 bases for J; bases not matched to a gene: 13. The CDR3 has 17 residues. Germline V lookup: CDR1 SGHDT, CDR2 YYEEEE. The CDR3 spells CASSRTGRIFLNQPQHF. CDR3 DNA sequence: TGTGCCAGCAGTCGGACAGGGAGGATTTTTCTCAATCAGCCCCAGCATTTT.

This chain connects TRBV28 to TRBJ1-6; D might be TRBD1 (5 bases). Trimming removed 6 bases from V and 6 bases from J, with 9 bases in between. This CDR3 is 13 amino acids long. Germline CDR1 MDHEN, CDR2 SYDVKM. In DNA form, the CDR3 reads TGTGCCAGCAGGGATGACAGTAATTCACCCCTCCACTTT. Translation gives CASRDDSNSPLHF.

Details on this clone: Other nucleotide sequences from this sample produce the same CDR3. The chain carries TRBV7-2 and TRBJ2-7, with TRBD1 matching 8 bases. This CDR3 region has 12 residues. The J segment lost 5 bases and the V segment lost 6 bases, leaving 3 bases of the junction unmatched. Germline loops: CDR1 SGHTA, CDR2 FQGNSA. CDR3 region: CASSLDRDEQYF. The DNA for the CDR3 is TGTGCCAGCAGTTTGGACAGGGACGAGCAGTACTTC. The complete variable domain, with remaining parts taken from reference TRBV7-2 and TRBJ2-7, reads GAGVSQSPSNKVTEKGKDVELRCDPISGHTALYWYRQSLGQGLEFLIYFQGNSAPDKSGLPSDRFSAERTGGSVSTLTIQRTQQEDSAVYLCASSLDRDEQYFGPGTRLTVT.

This clone was seen only once. The chain combines TRBV27 with TRBJ2-3; D is undetermined. The germline V and J ends were trimmed by 3 bases and 4 bases, with 11 bases remaining between them. CDR1 is MNHEY, CDR2 SMNVEV, per germline (reference sequence). This CDR3 has 14 residues. The CDR3: CASSFGPRPDTQYF. The CDR3, as DNA: TGTGCCAGCAGTTTCGGTCCTAGACCAGATACGCAGTATTTT.

This chain connects TRBV7-3 to TRBJ2-3; D remains ambiguous. The ends were cut back, 4 bases at V and 6 bases at J, with 14 bases in the middle. CDR1 is SGHTA, CDR2 FQGTGA, per germline. The CDR3 is 14 residues long. The CDR3 DNA reads TGTGCCAGCAGCTCTGAGCAACCCCCGGATACGCAGTATTTT. This codes for CASSSEQPPDTQYF.

The rearrangement joins TRBV5-1 to TRBJ2-5; TRBD2 matches at 9 bases. V was pared by 1 base and J by 1 base, with 14 bases of the junction left unmatched. This CDR3 has 19 amino acids. Germline CDR1 is SGHRS and CDR2 is YFSETQ. The CDR3 nucleotides read TGCGCCAGCAGCTTGCGCGGACTAGCGAGGATCTCCCCCCAAGAGACCCAGTACTTC. Residues: CASSLRGLARISPQETQYF.

This clone came up once. The chain has TRBV3-1 (or the pseudogene TRBV3-2) and TRBJ2-1; D might be TRBD2 (5 bases). Trimming shortened V by 3 bases and J by 6 bases, and 12 bases separated the two germline ends. This CDR3 is built from 14 residues. Germline V CDR1 and CDR2: LGHDT, YNNKEL (reference sequence). CDR3 amino acids: CASSQPPSPNEQFF. The CDR3 bases are TGTGCCAGCAGCCAGCCCCCTAGCCCCAATGAGCAGTTCTTC.

The chain links TRBV10-3 to TRBJ2-1; the match to TRBD2 covers 7 bases. CDR1 ENHRY and CDR2 SYGVKD come from the germline V gene. The CDR3 sequence is 14 residues long. The trim removed 2 bases at V and 7 bases at J, leaving 5 bases unmatched. In DNA form, the CDR3 reads TGTGCCATCAGTGAGCCTCGACTAGCTAATGAGCAGTTCTTC. Amino acid sequence: CAISEPRLANEQFF.

The chain uses TRBV28 and TRBJ2-3, with 13 positions matching TRBD2. J gave up 6 bases and V 5 bases, and 8 bases lay outside the gene matches. Germline V gene lookup returns CDR1 MDHEN and CDR2 SYDVKM. The CDR3 totals 16 residues. Here the CDR3 DNA reads TGTGCCAGCAGTCCGACTAGCGGGGGGATTTACGATACGCAGTATTTT. Translation: CASSPTSGGIYDTQYF. Filled out from reference TRBV28 and TRBJ2-3, the complete variable domain reads DVKVTQSSRYLVKRTGEKVFLECVQDMDHENMFWYRQDPGLGLRLIYFSYDVKMKEKGDIPEGYSVSREKKERFSLILESASTNQTSMYLCASSPTSGGIYDTQYFGPGTRLTVL.

In this sample, this clone turned up a few times. V is TRBV6-1 and J is TRBJ2-4; D unclear. Germline CDR1 is MNHNS and CDR2 is SASEGT. The V end was cut by 2 bases, the J end by 7 bases, with 9 bases between. The CDR3 totals 13 residues. For the CDR3, the DNA is TGTGCCAGCAGTGAATTTGGAGAGAACATTCAGTACTTC. Its protein product is CASSEFGENIQYF.